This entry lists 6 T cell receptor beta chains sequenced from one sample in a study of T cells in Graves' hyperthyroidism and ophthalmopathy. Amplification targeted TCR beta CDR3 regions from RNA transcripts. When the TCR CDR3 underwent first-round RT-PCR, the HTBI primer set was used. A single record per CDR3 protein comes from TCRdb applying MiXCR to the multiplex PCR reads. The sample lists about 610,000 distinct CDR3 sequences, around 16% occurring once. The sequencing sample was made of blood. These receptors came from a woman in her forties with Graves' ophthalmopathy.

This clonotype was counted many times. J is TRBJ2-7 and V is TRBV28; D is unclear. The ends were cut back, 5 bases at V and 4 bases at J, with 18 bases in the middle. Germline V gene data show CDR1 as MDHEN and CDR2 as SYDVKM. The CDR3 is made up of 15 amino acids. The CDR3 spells CASSPSGVKGYEQYF. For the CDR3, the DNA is TGTGCCAGCAGTCCCTCTGGAGTGAAGGGTTACGAGCAGTACTTC.

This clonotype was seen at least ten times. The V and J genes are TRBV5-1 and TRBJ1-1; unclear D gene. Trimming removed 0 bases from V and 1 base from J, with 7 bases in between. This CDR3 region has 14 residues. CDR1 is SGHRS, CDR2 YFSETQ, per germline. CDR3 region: CASSLGASNTEAFF. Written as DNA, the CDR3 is TGCGCCAGCAGCTTGGGGGCCTCGAACACTGAAGCTTTCTTT. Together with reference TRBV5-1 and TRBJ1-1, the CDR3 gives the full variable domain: KAGVTQTPRYLIKTRGQQVTLSCSPISGHRSVSWYQQTPGQGLQFLFEYFSETQRNKGNFPGRFSGRQFSNSRSEMNVSTLELGDSALYLCASSLGASNTEAFFGQGTRLTVV.

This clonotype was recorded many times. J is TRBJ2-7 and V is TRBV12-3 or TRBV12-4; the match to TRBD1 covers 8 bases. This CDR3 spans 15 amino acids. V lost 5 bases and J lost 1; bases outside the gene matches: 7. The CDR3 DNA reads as TGTGCCAGCAGTCAATGGACAGGGCTATCCTACGAGCAGTACTTC. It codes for CASSQWTGLSYEQYF.

CDR3 coding DNA: TGTGCCAGCAGCCAGGGTCCTCCGGCAGGGGCGGCGAACACTGAAGCTTTCTTT. Residues: CASSQGPPAGAANTEAFF. This chain joins TRBV14 and TRBJ1-1, with D possibly TRBD1 on 6 matching bases. With 3 bases removed from V and 1 base from J, the gap between germline ends came to 21 bases. The germline V gene has CDR1 SGHDN and CDR2 FVKESK. The length of the CDR3 is 18 residues.

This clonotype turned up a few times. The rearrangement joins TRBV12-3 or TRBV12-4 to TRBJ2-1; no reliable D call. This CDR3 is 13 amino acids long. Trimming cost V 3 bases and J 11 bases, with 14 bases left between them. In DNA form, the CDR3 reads TGTGCCAGCAGTTTGGGCAGCGTTAACCAGCAGTTCTTC. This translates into CASSLGSVNQQFF.

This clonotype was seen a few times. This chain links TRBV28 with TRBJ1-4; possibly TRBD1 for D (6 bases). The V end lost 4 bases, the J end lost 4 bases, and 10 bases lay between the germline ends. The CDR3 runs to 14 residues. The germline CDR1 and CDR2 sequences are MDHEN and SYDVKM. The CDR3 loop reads CASSYRAGNEKLFF. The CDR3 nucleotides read TGTGCCAGCAGTTACAGGGCGGGTAATGAAAAACTGTTTTTT. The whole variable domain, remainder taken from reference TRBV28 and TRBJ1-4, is DVKVTQSSRYLVKRTGEKVFLECVQDMDHENMFWYRQDPGLGLRLIYFSYDVKMKEKGDIPEGYSVSREKKERFSLILESASTNQTSMYLCASSYRAGNEKLFFGSGTQLSVL.